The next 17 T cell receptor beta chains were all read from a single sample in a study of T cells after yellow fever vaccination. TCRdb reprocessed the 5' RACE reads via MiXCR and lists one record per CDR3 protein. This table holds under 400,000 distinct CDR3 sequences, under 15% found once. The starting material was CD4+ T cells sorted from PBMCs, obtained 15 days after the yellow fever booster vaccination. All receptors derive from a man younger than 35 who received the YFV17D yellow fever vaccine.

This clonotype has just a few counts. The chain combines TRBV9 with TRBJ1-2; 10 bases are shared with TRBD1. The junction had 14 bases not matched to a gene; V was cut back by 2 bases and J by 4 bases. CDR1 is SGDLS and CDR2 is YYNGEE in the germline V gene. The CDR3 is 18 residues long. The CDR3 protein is CASSVGWGWWDRGYGYTF. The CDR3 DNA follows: TGTGCCAGCAGCGTTGGTTGGGGATGGTGGGACAGGGGCTATGGCTACACCTTC. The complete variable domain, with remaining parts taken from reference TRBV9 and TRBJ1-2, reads DSGVTQTPKHLITATGQRVTLRCSPRSGDLSVYWYQQSLDQGLQFLIQYYNGEERAKGNILERFSAQQFPDLHSELNLSSLELGDSALYFCASSVGWGWWDRGYGYTFGSGTRLTVV.

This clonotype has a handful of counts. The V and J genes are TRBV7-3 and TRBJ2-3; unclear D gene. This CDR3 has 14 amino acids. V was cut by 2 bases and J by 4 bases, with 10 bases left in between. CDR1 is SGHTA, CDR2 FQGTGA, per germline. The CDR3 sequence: CASSLGFAADTQYF. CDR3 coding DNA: TGTGCCAGCAGCTTAGGTTTTGCGGCAGATACGCAGTATTTT.

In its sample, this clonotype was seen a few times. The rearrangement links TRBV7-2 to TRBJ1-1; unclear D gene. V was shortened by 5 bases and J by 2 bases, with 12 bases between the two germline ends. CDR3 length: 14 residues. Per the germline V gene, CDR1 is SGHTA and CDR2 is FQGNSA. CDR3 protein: CASSPQVTNTEAFF. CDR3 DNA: TGTGCCAGCAGCCCCCAGGTGACTAACACTGAAGCTTTCTTT.

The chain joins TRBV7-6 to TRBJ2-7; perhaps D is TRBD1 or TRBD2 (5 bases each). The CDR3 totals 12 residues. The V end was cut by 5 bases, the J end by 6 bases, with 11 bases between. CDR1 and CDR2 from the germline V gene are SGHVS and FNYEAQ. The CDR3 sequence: CASSPRGAEQYF. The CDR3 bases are TGTGCCAGCAGCCCGCGAGGGGCCGAGCAGTACTTC.

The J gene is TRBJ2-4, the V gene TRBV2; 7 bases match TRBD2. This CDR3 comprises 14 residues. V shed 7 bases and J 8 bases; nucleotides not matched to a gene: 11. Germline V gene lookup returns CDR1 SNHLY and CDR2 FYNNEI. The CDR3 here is CASTLDGGRDIQYF. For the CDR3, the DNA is TGTGCCAGCACCCTTGACGGGGGGAGGGACATTCAGTACTTC.

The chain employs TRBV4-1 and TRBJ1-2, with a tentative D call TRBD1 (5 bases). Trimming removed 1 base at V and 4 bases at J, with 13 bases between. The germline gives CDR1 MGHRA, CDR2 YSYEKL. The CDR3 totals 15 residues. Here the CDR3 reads CASSQGSQGGYGYTF. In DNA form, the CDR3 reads TGCGCCAGCAGCCAAGGGTCCCAGGGAGGCTATGGCTACACCTTC.

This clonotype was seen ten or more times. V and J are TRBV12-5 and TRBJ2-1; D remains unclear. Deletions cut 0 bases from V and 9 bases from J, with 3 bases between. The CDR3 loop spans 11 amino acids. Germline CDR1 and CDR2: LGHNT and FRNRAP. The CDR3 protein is CASGLVLEQFF. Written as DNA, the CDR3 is TGTGCTAGTGGTTTGGTACTTGAGCAGTTCTTC.

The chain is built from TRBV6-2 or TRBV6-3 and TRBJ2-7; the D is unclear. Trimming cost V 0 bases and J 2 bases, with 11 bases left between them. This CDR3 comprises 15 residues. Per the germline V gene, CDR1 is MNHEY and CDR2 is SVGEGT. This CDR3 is CASSYSSAFTYEQYF. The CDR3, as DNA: TGTGCCAGCAGTTACTCGAGTGCCTTTACCTACGAGCAGTACTTC.

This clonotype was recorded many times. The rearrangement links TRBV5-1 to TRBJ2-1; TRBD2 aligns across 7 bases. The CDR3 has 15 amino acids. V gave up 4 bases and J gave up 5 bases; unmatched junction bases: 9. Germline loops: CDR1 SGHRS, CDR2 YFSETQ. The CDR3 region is CASSLLGGVHNEQFF. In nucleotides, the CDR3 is TGCGCCAGCAGCCTTCTGGGGGGGGTCCACAATGAGCAGTTCTTC.

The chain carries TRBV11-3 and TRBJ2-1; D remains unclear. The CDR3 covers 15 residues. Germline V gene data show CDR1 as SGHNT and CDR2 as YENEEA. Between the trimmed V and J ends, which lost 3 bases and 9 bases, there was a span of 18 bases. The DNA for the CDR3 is TGTGCCAGCAGCTTCCGAGCCTCAGGAATACGTGAGCAGTTCTTC. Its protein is CASSFRASGIREQFF.

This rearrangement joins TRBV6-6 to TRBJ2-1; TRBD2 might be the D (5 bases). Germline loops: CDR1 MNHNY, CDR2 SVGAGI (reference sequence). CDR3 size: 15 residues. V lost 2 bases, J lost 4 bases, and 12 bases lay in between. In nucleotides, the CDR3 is TGTGCCAGCAGTTACCTACCTAGCTATTACAATGAGCAGTTCTTC. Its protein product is CASSYLPSYYNEQFF.

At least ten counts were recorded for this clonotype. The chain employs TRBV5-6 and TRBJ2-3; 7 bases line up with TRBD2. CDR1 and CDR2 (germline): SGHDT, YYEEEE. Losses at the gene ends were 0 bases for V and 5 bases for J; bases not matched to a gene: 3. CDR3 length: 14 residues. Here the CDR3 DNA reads TGTGCCAGCAGCTTGGGGACTAGAGAAGATACGCAGTATTTT. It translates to CASSLGTREDTQYF.

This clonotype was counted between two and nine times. CDR3 coding DNA: TGTGCCAGCAGTGATCGGAGGCCCCTAACCTACGAGCAGTACGTC. The encoded protein is CASSDRRPLTYEQYV. This chain links TRBV2 with TRBJ2-7, with D perhaps TRBD2 (5 bases). CDR1 is SNHLY, CDR2 FYNNEI, per germline. V gave up 3 bases and J gave up 2 bases, with 14 bases separating them. The CDR3 loop spans 15 amino acids.

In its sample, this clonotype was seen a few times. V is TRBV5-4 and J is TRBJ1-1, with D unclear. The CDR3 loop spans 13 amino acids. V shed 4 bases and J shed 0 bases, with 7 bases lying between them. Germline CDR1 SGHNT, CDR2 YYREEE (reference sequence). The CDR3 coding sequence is TGTGCCAGCAGCGCCTTTATGAACACTGAAGCTTTCTTT. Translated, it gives CASSAFMNTEAFF.

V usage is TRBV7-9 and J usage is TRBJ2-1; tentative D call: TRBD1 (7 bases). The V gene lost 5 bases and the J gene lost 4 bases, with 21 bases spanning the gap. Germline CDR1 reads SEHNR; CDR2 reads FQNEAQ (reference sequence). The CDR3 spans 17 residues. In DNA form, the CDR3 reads TGTGCCAGCAGCCCCGACTGGGACAGCGGGTCATACAATGAGCAGTTCTTC. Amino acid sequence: CASSPDWDSGSYNEQFF. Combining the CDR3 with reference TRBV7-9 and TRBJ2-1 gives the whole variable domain DTGVSQNPRHKITKRGQNVTFRCDPISEHNRLYWYRQTLGQGPEFLTYFQNEAQLEKSRLLSDRFSAERPKGSFSTLEIQRTEQGDSAMYLCASSPDWDSGSYNEQFFGPGTRLTVL.

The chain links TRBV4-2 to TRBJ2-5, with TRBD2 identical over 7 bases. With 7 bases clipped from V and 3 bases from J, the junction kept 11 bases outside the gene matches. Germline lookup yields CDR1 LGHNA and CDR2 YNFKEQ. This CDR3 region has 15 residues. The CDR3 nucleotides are TGTGCCAGCAACGCGGGATCCGGGGGGAAAGAGACCCAGTACTTC. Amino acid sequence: CASNAGSGGKETQYF.

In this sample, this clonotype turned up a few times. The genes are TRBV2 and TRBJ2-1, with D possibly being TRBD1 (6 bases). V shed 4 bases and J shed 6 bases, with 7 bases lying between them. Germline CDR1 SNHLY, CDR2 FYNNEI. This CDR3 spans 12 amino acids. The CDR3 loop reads CASSVGGNEQFF. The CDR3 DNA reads TGTGCCAGCAGTGTAGGGGGCAATGAGCAGTTCTTC.